Below, 26 T cell receptor beta chains from the same sample are listed, as sequenced in a study of long-term antiretroviral therapy in people with HIV. The authors ran the immunoSEQ assay, v3.0, at survey level. TCRdb's copy holds only in-frame clones and misses some; the assay was immunoSEQ multiplex PCR. Of about 25,000 clones listed, under 85% are singletons. The sequencing here drew on unsorted PBMCs, taken 1.1 years before starting antiretroviral therapy. These receptors were collected from a woman aged 40 to 55 with HIV.

This clone appeared a single time. This chain uses TRBV10-3 with TRBJ2-3; 11 bases agree with TRBD2. The CDR3 runs to 15 residues. CDR1 is ENHRY, CDR2 SYGVKD, per germline. V gave up 6 bases and J gave up 7 bases; unmatched junction bases: 9. For the CDR3, the DNA is TGTGCCATCAGACTAACTAGCGGGAGTGGGAATACGCAGTATTTT. Its protein is CAIRLTSGSGNTQYF.

The chain links TRBV2 to TRBJ1-1, with a tentative D call TRBD1 (6 bases). Trimming took off 3 bases at V and 4 bases at J, with 12 bases between the two ends. CDR3 length: 14 residues. The germline V gene encodes CDR1 SNHLY and CDR2 FYNNEI. The CDR3 DNA is TGTGCCAGCAGTGATGAGGGGGGAGGCACTGAAGCTTTCTTT. It is translated as CASSDEGGGTEAFF.

The DNA for the CDR3 is TGTGCCAGCAGCGACGGACAGTTAAACATTCAGTACTTC. This encodes CASSDGQLNIQYF. V gene TRBV11-3 combines with J gene TRBJ2-4; tentatively, D is TRBD1 (6 bases). The CDR3 totals 13 residues. Per the germline V gene, CDR1 is SGHNT and CDR2 is YENEEA. The V end lost 5 bases, the J end lost 6 bases, and 11 bases lay between the germline ends.

V is TRBV5-6 and J is TRBJ1-1; D is perhaps TRBD1 (6 bases). Trimming pared 5 bases from V and 3 bases from J, leaving 14 bases between. The CDR3 is made up of 14 amino acids. Germline CDR1 is SGHDT and CDR2 is YYEEEE. CDR3 DNA: TGTGCCAGCAGACCCTGGGGGGGCCACACTGAAGCTTTCTTT. Its translation is CASRPWGGHTEAFF.

The chain recombines TRBV5-4 with TRBJ1-1; 8 bases are shared with TRBD1. CDR3 length: 13 amino acids. V was clipped by 4 bases and J by 4 bases; unmatched bases: 3. From germline, CDR1 is SGHNT and CDR2 YYREEE (reference sequence). The CDR3 DNA is TGTGCCAGCAGCAAGACAGGGGTCACTGAAGCTTTCTTT. This sequence encodes CASSKTGVTEAFF.

The gene calls are TRBV6-6 and TRBJ2-7, with D perhaps matching TRBD2 (6 bases). This CDR3 has 14 amino acids. Germline values: CDR1 MNHNY, CDR2 SVGAGI (reference sequence). The V gene lost 5 bases and the J gene lost 2 bases, with 13 bases spanning the gap. The CDR3 here is CASSPWGVTYEQYF. The CDR3 DNA follows: TGTGCCAGCAGTCCATGGGGGGTTACCTACGAGCAGTACTTC.

The chain recombines TRBV5-3 with TRBJ1-5, with a tentative D call TRBD1 (6 bases). TRBV5-3 is recorded as an ORF, its role being uncertain. Trimming pared 1 base from V and 1 base from J, leaving 12 bases between. The CDR3 totals 16 residues. The CDR3 DNA follows: TGTGCCAGAAGCTTGACTGGGGGCGCAAGCAATCAGCCCCAGCATTTT. Translation: CARSLTGGASNQPQHF.

This chain connects TRBV7-8 to TRBJ2-7; 7 positions agree with TRBD2. Germline V gene sequence: CDR1 SGHVS, CDR2 FQNEAQ. V lost 5 bases and J lost 5; bases outside the gene matches: 3. This CDR3 region has 12 residues. CDR3 sequence: CASSRLADEQYF. The CDR3 DNA sequence: TGTGCCAGCAGCCGCCTAGCGGACGAGCAGTACTTC.

The rearrangement joins TRBV6-5 to TRBJ1-1, with D unclear. The V gene's germline CDR1 is MNHEY and CDR2 SVGAGI. The V end was cut by 0 bases, the J end by 5 bases, with 13 bases between. The CDR3 spans 15 residues. CDR3 region: CASSYSIGSGTEAFF. Here the CDR3 DNA reads TGTGCCAGCAGTTACTCGATAGGCTCGGGTACTGAAGCTTTCTTT.

The table lists this clone with a count of one. The chain couples TRBV6-1 to TRBJ1-5; D ambiguous. V was cut by 4 bases and J by 3 bases, with 7 bases left in between. CDR3 length: 13 amino acids. Germline CDR1 is MNHNS and CDR2 is SASEGT. CDR3 region: CASSAGTNQPQHF. CDR3 sequence (DNA): TGTGCCAGCAGTGCTGGTACCAATCAGCCCCAGCATTTT.

The rearrangement joins TRBV7-8 to TRBJ2-3; maybe TRBD2 (5 bases). The CDR3 runs 14 residues. V shed 1 base and J shed 5 bases, with 10 bases lying between them. Germline lookup yields CDR1 SGHVS and CDR2 FQNEAQ. CDR3 in DNA: TGTGCCAGCAGCTTAGGAGGGTCCAAAGATACGCAGTATTTT. Protein product: CASSLGGSKDTQYF.

This clone came up a few times. CDR3 DNA sequence: TGCGCCAGCAGCCAAGTGATGTATCGCTCACCCCTCCACTTT. It specifies CASSQVMYRSPLHF. The rearrangement uses TRBV4-3 and TRBJ1-6; no firm D call. Germline lookup yields CDR1 LGHNA and CDR2 YSLEER. Trimming took off 1 base at V and 10 bases at J, with 11 bases between the two ends. The CDR3 contains 14 residues.

This chain links TRBV6-6 with TRBJ1-5; D ambiguous. Trimming shortened V by 3 bases and J by 4 bases, and 4 bases separated the two germline ends. This CDR3 contains 12 residues. The germline V gene has CDR1 MNHNY and CDR2 SVGAGI (reference sequence). CDR3 in DNA: TGTGCCAGCAGTTATCAGAATCAGCCCCAGCATTTT. This sequence encodes CASSYQNQPQHF.

The V gene is TRBV5-1, the J gene TRBJ2-3, with D perhaps matching TRBD2 (6 bases). Looked up from germline, CDR1 is SGHRS and CDR2 is YFSETQ. With 0 bases removed from V and 4 bases from J, the gap between germline ends came to 21 bases. The CDR3 extends over 18 amino acids. CDR3 loop: CASSLDLGTSSLPDTQYF. CDR3 nucleotides: TGCGCCAGCAGCTTGGACTTGGGGACTTCCTCCCTCCCAGATACGCAGTATTTT.

The chain is built from TRBV5-1 and TRBJ2-2, with TRBD1 as a possible D gene (6 bases). The CDR3 extends over 15 amino acids. Looked up from germline, CDR1 is SGHRS and CDR2 is YFSETQ. Trimming stripped 5 bases from V and 2 bases from J, with 13 bases between. The CDR3 nucleotides are TGCGCCAGCAGATATACCGGGACAAACACCGGGGAGCTGTTTTTT. It is translated as CASRYTGTNTGELFF.

The V gene is TRBV19, the J gene TRBJ1-2; perhaps TRBD1 as D (6 bases). CDR1 and CDR2 (germline): LNHDA, SQIVND (reference sequence). The V end lost 2 bases, the J end lost 6 bases, and 7 bases lay between the germline ends. The CDR3 contains 12 residues. The CDR3 DNA follows: TGTGCCAGTAGTATACAGGGGAATGGCTACACCTTC. This encodes CASSIQGNGYTF.

The rearrangement links TRBV19 to TRBJ2-7; TRBD2 is a possible D gene (6 bases). CDR1 is LNHDA and CDR2 is SQIVND in the germline V gene (reference sequence). Trimming removed 2 bases from V and 5 bases from J, with 22 bases in between. CDR3 size: 17 residues. Here the CDR3 DNA reads TGTGCCAGTAGTATATGGTTAACGGGGGTCGGGACCAACGAGCAGTACTTC. Its translation: CASSIWLTGVGTNEQYF.

CDR3 DNA: TGTGCCAGCAGCGTAGCTGGGGTTTCGAACACCGGGGAGCTGTTTTTT. It encodes CASSVAGVSNTGELFF. This chain joins TRBV9 and TRBJ2-2; no definite D call. CDR3 length: 16 amino acids. V shed 0 bases and J shed 0 bases, with 9 bases lying between them. CDR1 SGDLS and CDR2 YYNGEE come from the germline V gene.

V and J are TRBV15 and TRBJ2-7; the D is unclear. Trimming removed 0 bases at V and 3 bases at J, with 18 bases between. This CDR3 comprises 17 residues. Germline V gene lookup returns CDR1 LNHNV and CDR2 YYDKDF (reference sequence). The CDR3 region is CATSRDPFRQSFYEQYF. For the CDR3, the DNA is TGTGCCACCAGCAGAGATCCGTTTCGGCAGTCGTTCTACGAGCAGTACTTC.

This rearrangement joins TRBV14 to TRBJ2-1; D remains ambiguous. CDR1 is SGHDN and CDR2 is FVKESK in the germline V gene. The CDR3 is made up of 13 amino acids. Trimming pared 0 bases from V and 7 bases from J, leaving 7 bases between. The CDR3, as DNA: TGTGCCAGCAGCCAAGATTCTACGAATGAGCAGTTCTTC. Translation: CASSQDSTNEQFF. The whole variable domain, remainder taken from reference TRBV14 and TRBJ2-1, is EAGVTQFPSHSVIEKGQTVTLRCDPISGHDNLYWYRRVMGKEIKFLLHFVKESKQDESGMPNNRFLAERTGGTYSTLKVQPAELEDSGVYFCASSQDSTNEQFFGPGTRLTVL.

This clone showed up just once. This chain uses TRBV5-6 with TRBJ2-7; D is unresolved. V was pared by 0 bases and J by 2 bases, with 9 bases between. This CDR3 contains 14 residues. Germline CDR1 reads SGHDT; CDR2 reads YYEEEE. The chain's CDR3 is CASSLAATPYEQYF. The CDR3 coding sequence is TGTGCCAGCAGCTTGGCCGCTACCCCCTACGAGCAGTACTTC.

V gene TRBV29-1 combines with J gene TRBJ1-2, with a tentative D call TRBD1 (5 bases). CDR3 length: 15 amino acids. Between the trimmed V and J ends, which lost 3 bases and 2 bases, there was a span of 16 bases. CDR1 is SQVTM and CDR2 is ANQGSEA in the germline V gene. CDR3 protein: CSVDYPGPYNYGYTF. Here the CDR3 DNA reads TGCAGCGTTGACTATCCGGGACCGTACAACTATGGCTACACCTTC. The entire variable domain, with the rest obtained from reference TRBV29-1 and TRBJ1-2, is as follows: SAVISQKPSRDICQRGTSLTIQCQVDSQVTMMFWYRQQPGQSLTLIATANQGSEATYESGFVIDKFPISRPNLTFSTLTVSNMSPEDSSIYLCSVDYPGPYNYGYTFGSGTRLTVV.

The chain uses TRBV4-1 and TRBJ2-5; 8 positions agree with TRBD1. Germline V gives CDR1 MGHRA, CDR2 YSYEKL. V lost 0 bases and J lost 4; bases outside the gene matches: 13. The CDR3 is made up of 18 amino acids. The CDR3 loop is CASSQDRADRGLGETQYF. The CDR3 bases are TGCGCCAGCAGCCAAGATCGTGCCGACAGGGGACTTGGAGAGACCCAGTACTTC.

The chain links TRBV12-5 to TRBJ1-5, with D tentatively TRBD1 (6 bases). Germline V gives CDR1 LGHNT, CDR2 FRNRAP. This CDR3 has 20 amino acids. V dropped 5 bases and J dropped 6 bases, with 32 bases sitting between them. In nucleotides, the CDR3 is TGTGCTAGTGGTCTCGACACTGGGGGCGCGAGTATCCATTCAGGTCAGCCCCAGCATTTT. Amino acid sequence: CASGLDTGGASIHSGQPQHF. Drawing the rest from reference TRBV12-5 and TRBJ1-5, the complete variable domain is DARVTQTPRHKVTEMGQEVTMRCQPILGHNTVFWYRQTMMQGLELLAYFRNRAPLDDSGMPKDRFSAEMPDATLATLKIQPSEPRDSAVYFCASGLDTGGASIHSGQPQHFGDGTRLSIL.

The chain has TRBV2 and TRBJ1-1; the D gene is possibly TRBD1 (6 bases). V was trimmed by 6 bases and J by 1 base, leaving 12 bases between them. CDR1 is SNHLY and CDR2 is FYNNEI in the germline V gene. This CDR3 has 14 residues. The CDR3 region has the DNA TGTGCCAGCAGAGCCGACAGGTCGAACACTGAAGCTTTCTTT. Residues: CASRADRSNTEAFF.

The chain joins TRBV5-6 to TRBJ2-7; D might be TRBD2 (5 bases). Germline assignment: CDR1 SGHDT and CDR2 YYEEEE. This CDR3 comprises 15 residues. Trimming took off 1 base at V and 1 base at J, with 12 bases between the two ends. The chain's CDR3 is CASSLSGYLSYEQYF. DNA of the CDR3: TGTGCCAGCAGCTTGTCGGGGTACCTATCCTACGAGCAGTACTTC.